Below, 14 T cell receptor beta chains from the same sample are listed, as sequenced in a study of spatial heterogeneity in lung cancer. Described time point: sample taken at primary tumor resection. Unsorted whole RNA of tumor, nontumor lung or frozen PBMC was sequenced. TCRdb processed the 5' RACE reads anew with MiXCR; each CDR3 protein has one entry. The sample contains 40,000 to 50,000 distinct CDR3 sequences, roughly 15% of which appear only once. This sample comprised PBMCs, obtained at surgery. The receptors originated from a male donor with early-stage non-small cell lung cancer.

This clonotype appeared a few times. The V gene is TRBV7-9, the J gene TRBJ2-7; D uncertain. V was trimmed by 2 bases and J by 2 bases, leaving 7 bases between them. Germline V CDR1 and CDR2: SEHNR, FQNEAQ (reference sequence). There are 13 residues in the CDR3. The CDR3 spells CASSLTVAYEQYF. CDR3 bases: TGTGCCAGCAGCTTAACAGTTGCCTACGAGCAGTACTTC. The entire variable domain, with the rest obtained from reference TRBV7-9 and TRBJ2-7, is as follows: DTGVSQNPRHKITKRGQNVTFRCDPISEHNRLYWYRQTLGQGPEFLTYFQNEAQLEKSRLLSDRFSAERPKGSFSTLEIQRTEQGDSAMYLCASSLTVAYEQYFGPGTRLTVT.

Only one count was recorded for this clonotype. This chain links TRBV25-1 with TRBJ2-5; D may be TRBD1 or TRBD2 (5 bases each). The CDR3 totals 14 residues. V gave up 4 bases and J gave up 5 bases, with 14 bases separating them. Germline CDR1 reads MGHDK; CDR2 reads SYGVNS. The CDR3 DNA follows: TGTGCCAGCAGTGCTGCTTCCGGGGCGGAGACCCAGTACTTC. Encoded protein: CASSAASGAETQYF.

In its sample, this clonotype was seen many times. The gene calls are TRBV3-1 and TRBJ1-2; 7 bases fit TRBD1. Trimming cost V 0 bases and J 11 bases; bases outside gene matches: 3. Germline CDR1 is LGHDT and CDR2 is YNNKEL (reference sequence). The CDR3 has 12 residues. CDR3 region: CASSQERDSYTF. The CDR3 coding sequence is TGTGCCAGCAGCCAAGAAAGGGACAGTTACACCTTC.

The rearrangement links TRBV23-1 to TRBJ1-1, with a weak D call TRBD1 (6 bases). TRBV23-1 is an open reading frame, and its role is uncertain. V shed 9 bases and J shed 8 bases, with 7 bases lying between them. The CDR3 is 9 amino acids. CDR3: CASDREAFF. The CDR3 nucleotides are TGCGCCAGTGACAGGGAAGCTTTCTTT.

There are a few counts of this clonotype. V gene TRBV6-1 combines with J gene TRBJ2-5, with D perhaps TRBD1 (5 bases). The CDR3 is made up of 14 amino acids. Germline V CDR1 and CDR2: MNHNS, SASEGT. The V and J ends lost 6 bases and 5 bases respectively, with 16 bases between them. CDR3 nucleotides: TGTGCCAGCAGGAACCAGGGCGCTGAGGAGACCCAGTACTTC. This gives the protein CASRNQGAEETQYF.

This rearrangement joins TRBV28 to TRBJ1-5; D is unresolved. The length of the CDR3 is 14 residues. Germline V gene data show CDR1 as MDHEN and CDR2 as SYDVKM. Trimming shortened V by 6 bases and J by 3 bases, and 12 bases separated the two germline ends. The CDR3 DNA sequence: TGTGCCAGCAGGACTCCTTTAGCCAATCAGCCCCAGCATTTT. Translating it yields CASRTPLANQPQHF.

CDR3: CASSTGQRYGYTF. Here the CDR3 DNA reads TGTGCCAGCAGTACCGGACAGCGCTATGGCTACACCTTC. The V gene is TRBV27, the J gene TRBJ1-2; a possible D gene is TRBD1 (6 bases). V was shortened by 5 bases and J by 4 bases, with 11 bases between the two germline ends. Germline CDR1 and CDR2: MNHEY and SMNVEV (reference sequence). The CDR3 contains 13 residues.

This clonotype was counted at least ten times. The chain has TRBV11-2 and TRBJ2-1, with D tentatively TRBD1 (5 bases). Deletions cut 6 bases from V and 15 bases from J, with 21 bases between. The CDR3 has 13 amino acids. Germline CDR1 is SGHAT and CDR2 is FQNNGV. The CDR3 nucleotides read TGTGCCAGCAGTTGGCAGGGCCCCTTGGGTATGTTCTTC. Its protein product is CASSWQGPLGMFF.

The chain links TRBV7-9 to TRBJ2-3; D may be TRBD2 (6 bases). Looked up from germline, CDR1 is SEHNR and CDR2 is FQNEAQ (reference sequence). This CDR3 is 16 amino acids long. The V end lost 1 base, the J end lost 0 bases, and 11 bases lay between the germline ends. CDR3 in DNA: TGTGCCAGCAGCTTAGGAGCGGGCCCAAGCACAGATACGCAGTATTTT. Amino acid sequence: CASSLGAGPSTDTQYF.

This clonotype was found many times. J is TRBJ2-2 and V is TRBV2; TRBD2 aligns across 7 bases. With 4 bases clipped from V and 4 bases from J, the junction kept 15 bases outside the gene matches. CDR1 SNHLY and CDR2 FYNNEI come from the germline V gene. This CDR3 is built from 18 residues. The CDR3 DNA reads TGTGCCAGCAGTGTCACCAGAACTAGCGACCACACCACCGGGGAGCTGTTTTTT. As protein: CASSVTRTSDHTTGELFF.

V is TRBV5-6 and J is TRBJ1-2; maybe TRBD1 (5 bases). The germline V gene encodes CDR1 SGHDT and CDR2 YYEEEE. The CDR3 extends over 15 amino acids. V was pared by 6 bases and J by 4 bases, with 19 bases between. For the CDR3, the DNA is TGTGCCAGCATGAAATTTCGGGGCTACGGCTATGGCTACACCTTC. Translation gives CASMKFRGYGYGYTF.

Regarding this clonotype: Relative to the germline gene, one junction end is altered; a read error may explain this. The CDR3 region is CASSLAQGNEELFF. The CDR3 nucleotides read TGTGCCAGCAGCTTAGCCCAGGGTAATGAAGAACTGTTTTTT. The rearrangement joins TRBV7-9 to TRBJ1-4; possibly TRBD1 for D (5 bases). The CDR3 has 14 amino acids. Germline V CDR1 and CDR2: SEHNR, FQNEAQ (reference sequence).

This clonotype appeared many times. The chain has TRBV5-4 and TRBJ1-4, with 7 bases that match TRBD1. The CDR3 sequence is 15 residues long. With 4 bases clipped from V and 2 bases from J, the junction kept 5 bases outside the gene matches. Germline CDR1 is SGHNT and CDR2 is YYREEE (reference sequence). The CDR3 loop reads CASSRTGATNEKLFF. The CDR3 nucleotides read TGTGCCAGCAGCCGTACAGGGGCGACTAATGAAAAACTGTTTTTT. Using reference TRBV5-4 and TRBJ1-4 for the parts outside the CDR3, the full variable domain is ETGVTQSPTHLIKTRGQQVTLRCSSQSGHNTVSWYQQALGQGPQFIFQYYREEENGRGNFPPRFSGLQFPNYSSELNVNALELDDSALYLCASSRTGATNEKLFFGSGTQLSVL.

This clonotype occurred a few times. CDR3 amino acids: CASSQGRASHYEQYF. CDR3 coding DNA: TGCGCCAGCAGCCAAGGGCGGGCCTCACACTACGAGCAGTACTTC. This sequence joins TRBV4-1 and TRBJ2-7; a possible D gene is TRBD2 (5 bases). This CDR3 comprises 15 residues. The germline V and J ends were trimmed by 1 base and 3 bases, with 13 bases remaining between them. Germline CDR1 is MGHRA and CDR2 is YSYEKL.